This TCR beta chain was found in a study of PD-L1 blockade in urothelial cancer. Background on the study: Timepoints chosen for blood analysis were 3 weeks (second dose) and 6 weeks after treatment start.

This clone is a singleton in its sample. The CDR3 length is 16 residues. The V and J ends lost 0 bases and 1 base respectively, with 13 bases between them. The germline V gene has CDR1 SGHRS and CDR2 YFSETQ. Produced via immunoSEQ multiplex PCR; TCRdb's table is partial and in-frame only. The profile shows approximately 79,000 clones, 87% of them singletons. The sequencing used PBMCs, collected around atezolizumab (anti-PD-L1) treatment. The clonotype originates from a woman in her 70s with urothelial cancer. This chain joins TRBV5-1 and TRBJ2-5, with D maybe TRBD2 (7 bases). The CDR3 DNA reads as TGCGCCAGCAGCTTGGCTGGGGGGGCCGTCCAAGAGACCCAGTACTTC. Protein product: CASSLAGGAVQETQYF.